The entry below describes one T cell receptor (beta chain). Its antigen is not identified. This sample is drawn from a study of identical twins. TCRdb independently ran MiXCR on the 5' RACE reads; one entry per CDR3 protein. The table records 350,000 or so distinct CDR3 sequences, 12% of them present only once. Points from the study as a whole: The presence of invariant MAIT and iNKT cells could partly confound analyses of zero-insertion sequences. Whereas memory repertoires showed no such difference, abundant cord blood beta clonotypes carried fewer insertions.

This sample also belongs to another study, concerning yellow fever vaccine responses in identical twins. From that paper: Convergence reportedly seemed to mark part of the twins' vaccine T cell response, with personalization marking the rest.

The sequenced sample was CD8+ T cells sorted from blood. The sequence derives from a young woman in good health.

CDR3 in DNA: TGTGCCAGCAGTGAACCCCCCTACGAGCAGTACTTC. This sequence encodes CASSEPPYEQYF. The chain combines TRBV6-1 with TRBJ2-7; D gene uncertain. This CDR3 contains 12 residues. The V gene's germline CDR1 is MNHNS and CDR2 SASEGT. V lost 2 bases, J lost 2 bases, and 4 bases lay in between.